The rows below give T cell receptor beta chains drawn from one sample of a study of OX40 agonist ivuxolimab in advanced cancers. TCRdb's copy holds only in-frame clones and misses some; the assay was immunoSEQ multiplex PCR. The data hold 40,000 to 55,000 clones, with 88% observed a single time. The input for sequencing was CD4+ or CD8+ T cells sorted from blood, taken in a trial of the OX40 agonist ivuxolimab. The receptors stem from an adult with an advanced solid tumor such as melanoma, head and neck, liver or kidney cancer. Each CDR3 is given without its conserved first and last residue. Each record gives: clone size, V gene, J gene, CDR3 protein. Part of the rows lack a size; the others show once, few, many or a class for expanded clones.

clone size: .; V gene: TRBV7-9; J gene: TRBJ2-7; CDR3 protein: ASSLDGQGAVSYEQY
clone size: .; V gene: TRBV7-2; J gene: TRBJ1-2; CDR3 protein: ASSLTGEDGYT
clone size: .; V gene: TRBV4-1; J gene: TRBJ2-5; CDR3 protein: ASSSQYQETQY
clone size: .; V gene: TRBV9; J gene: TRBJ1-4; CDR3 protein: ASSGPGQGNEKLF
clone size: .; V gene: TRBV28; J gene: TRBJ2-1; CDR3 protein: ASSLSISVGGGRRNEQF
clone size: .; V gene: TRBV27; J gene: TRBJ2-1; CDR3 protein: ASRRAGSNNEQF
clone size: .; V gene: TRBV25-1; J gene: TRBJ2-5; CDR3 protein: ASSSSAHRVTQY
clone size: few; V gene: TRBV2; J gene: TRBJ1-5; CDR3 protein: ASSAPGYSNQPQH
clone size: .; V gene: TRBV6-6; J gene: TRBJ2-7; CDR3 protein: ASRPDGPSYEQY
clone size: once; V gene: TRBV10-2; J gene: TRBJ1-2; CDR3 protein: ASSESRASPGYT
clone size: few; V gene: TRBV7-9; J gene: TRBJ1-2; CDR3 protein: ASSPGTGLSRGYT
clone size: .; V gene: TRBV4-1; J gene: TRBJ2-1; CDR3 protein: ASSLTTSPSSYNEQF
clone size: once; V gene: TRBV6-1; J gene: TRBJ2-1; CDR3 protein: ASRGTSGIYNEQF
clone size: once; V gene: TRBV11-2; J gene: .; CDR3 protein: ASRQTGPYEQY
clone size: .; V gene: TRBV2; J gene: TRBJ2-5; CDR3 protein: ASRTGSGKTQY
clone size: .; V gene: TRBV6-5; J gene: TRBJ1-1; CDR3 protein: ASRPTGATNTEAF
clone size: .; V gene: TRBV29-1; J gene: TRBJ2-7; CDR3 protein: SVSTSGRGYEQY
clone size: once; V gene: TRBV6-6; J gene: TRBJ2-7; CDR3 protein: ASRRTHSSTYEQY
clone size: .; V gene: TRBV30; J gene: TRBJ1-2; CDR3 protein: AWSVPGNGYT
clone size: .; V gene: TRBV28; J gene: .; CDR3 protein: ASSFLGKAYEQY
clone size: .; V gene: TRBV5-5; J gene: TRBJ2-1; CDR3 protein: ASSPRGGPGQF
clone size: .; V gene: TRBV5-1; J gene: TRBJ2-7; CDR3 protein: ASLKTGDPYEQY
clone size: .; V gene: TRBV7-6; J gene: TRBJ1-2; CDR3 protein: ASSRSGTASDYT
clone size: .; V gene: TRBV14; J gene: TRBJ2-7; CDR3 protein: ASSQGRREQY
clone size: .; V gene: TRBV19; J gene: TRBJ1-5; CDR3 protein: ASSDRGGPQH
clone size: once; V gene: TRBV6-5; J gene: TRBJ2-1; CDR3 protein: ASSYSWGSSYNEQF
clone size: .; V gene: TRBV5-1; J gene: TRBJ1-1; CDR3 protein: ASSSRQQGNTEAF
clone size: .; V gene: TRBV28; J gene: TRBJ1-1; CDR3 protein: ASSLGRANTEAF
clone size: .; V gene: TRBV5-8; J gene: TRBJ1-5; CDR3 protein: ASSQGWVYSNQPQH
clone size: .; V gene: TRBV18; J gene: TRBJ2-7; CDR3 protein: ASSPSNEQY
clone size: .; V gene: TRBV10-2; J gene: TRBJ1-1; CDR3 protein: ATGDGDRGSNTEAF
clone size: .; V gene: TRBV18; J gene: TRBJ2-7; CDR3 protein: ASSPPSRAYEQY
clone size: once; V gene: TRBV11-3; J gene: TRBJ2-7; CDR3 protein: ASSWSERSYEQY
clone size: .; V gene: TRBV9; J gene: TRBJ2-5; CDR3 protein: ASTPGPTGETQY
clone size: .; V gene: TRBV6-5; J gene: TRBJ2-5; CDR3 protein: ASSYVPTGTGSAQY
clone size: .; V gene: TRBV2; J gene: TRBJ2-7; CDR3 protein: ASSRDRGTYEQY
clone size: .; V gene: TRBV28; J gene: TRBJ1-3; CDR3 protein: ASSLNVGGNTIY
clone size: once; V gene: TRBV11-3; J gene: TRBJ2-3; CDR3 protein: ASSLAGVTDTQY
clone size: .; V gene: TRBV4-2; J gene: TRBJ1-2; CDR3 protein: ASSQERGSNYGYT
clone size: .; V gene: TRBV5-1; J gene: TRBJ2-7; CDR3 protein: ASSLPATRPYEQY
clone size: .; V gene: TRBV7-2; J gene: TRBJ1-4; CDR3 protein: ASSLGDRDNEKLF
clone size: .; V gene: TRBV4-3; J gene: TRBJ1-1; CDR3 protein: ASSQEAARGAF
clone size: .; V gene: TRBV30; J gene: TRBJ2-5; CDR3 protein: AWRINGFFQETQY
clone size: .; V gene: TRBV11-2; J gene: TRBJ1-1; CDR3 protein: ASSLVRGRTEAF
clone size: .; V gene: TRBV6-4; J gene: TRBJ1-5; CDR3 protein: ASSEQGDQPQH
clone size: .; V gene: TRBV19; J gene: TRBJ1-4; CDR3 protein: ASSKGTVTNEKLF
clone size: .; V gene: TRBV19; J gene: TRBJ1-3; CDR3 protein: ASRPWEGNTIY
clone size: .; V gene: TRBV21-1; J gene: TRBJ1-3; CDR3 protein: ASSAMGKQATGNTIY
clone size: .; V gene: TRBV7-9; J gene: TRBJ2-1; CDR3 protein: ASSLATYRDRGHEQF
clone size: .; V gene: TRBV20-1; J gene: TRBJ2-5; CDR3 protein: SARRETQY
clone size: .; V gene: TRBV7-3; J gene: TRBJ2-1; CDR3 protein: ASSSIGTSGGLYNEQF
clone size: .; V gene: TRBV7-9; J gene: TRBJ1-2; CDR3 protein: ASSLPGTGADGHT